This entry lists 22 T cell receptor beta chains sequenced from one sample in a study of OX40 agonist ivuxolimab in advanced cancers. Produced via immunoSEQ multiplex PCR; TCRdb's table is partial and in-frame only. This sample has 35,000 to 45,000 clones, with 82% found just once. The sample consisted of CD4+ or CD8+ T cells sorted from blood, taken in a trial of the OX40 agonist ivuxolimab. These TCRs come from an adult with an advanced solid tumor such as melanoma, head and neck, liver or kidney cancer.

The chain combines TRBV4-1 with TRBJ1-1; D is possibly TRBD1 (5 bases). The V gene lost 4 bases and the J gene lost 3 bases, with 15 bases spanning the gap. Germline CDR1 and CDR2: MGHRA and YSYEKL. The CDR3 contains 15 residues. The CDR3 DNA is TGCGCCAGCAGCCTATATACAGGATCCGACACTGAAGCTTTCTTT. Amino acid sequence: CASSLYTGSDTEAFF.

This clone is classed as medium-sized. The chain employs TRBV7-8 and TRBJ2-7; D is uncertain. V lost 1 base, J lost 0 bases, and 7 bases lay in between. CDR1 and CDR2 from the germline V gene are SGHVS and FQNEAQ. The CDR3 has 14 amino acids. CDR3 nucleotides: TGTGCCAGCAGCTTAGAACCTGTCTCCTACGAGCAGTACTTC. Its translation: CASSLEPVSYEQYF.

This clone was picked up one time. The rearrangement joins TRBV7-2 to TRBJ2-4; 7 nucleotides match TRBD1. Unmatched junction bases numbered 6, after V lost 4 bases and J lost 3 bases. The germline gives CDR1 SGHTA, CDR2 FQGNSA. This CDR3 comprises 15 residues. In nucleotides, the CDR3 is TGTGCCAGCAGCTCCCCCGGACAGGACAAAAACATTCAGTACTTC. Its translation: CASSSPGQDKNIQYF.

The J gene is TRBJ2-3, the V gene TRBV16, with D perhaps TRBD2 (5 bases). The CDR3 is made up of 15 amino acids. V was pared by 7 bases and J by 3 bases, with 17 bases between. Looked up from germline, CDR1 is KGHSY and CDR2 is FQNENV. In DNA form, the CDR3 reads TGTGCCAGCACACCCGAGCGTGGCGGGACAGATACGCAGTATTTT. The encoded protein is CASTPERGGTDTQYF.

This clone was counted between two and nine times. The CDR3, as DNA: TGTGCCAGGGGTTCACAGGACAGGGAAGGGGCCTACGAGCAGTACTTC. It encodes CARGSQDREGAYEQYF. J is TRBJ2-7 and V is TRBV2; 8 bases fit TRBD1. CDR1 is SNHLY, CDR2 FYNNEI, per germline. With 9 bases clipped from V and 2 bases from J, the junction kept 15 bases outside the gene matches. The CDR3 has 16 amino acids. Drawing the rest from reference TRBV2 and TRBJ2-7, the complete variable domain is EPEVTQTPSHQVTQMGQEVILRCVPISNHLYFYWYRQILGQKVEFLVSFYNNEISEKSEIFDDQFSVERPDGSNFTLKIRSTKLEDSAMYFCARGSQDREGAYEQYFGPGTRLTVT.

The chain has TRBV9 and TRBJ2-1; perhaps TRBD2 as D (6 bases). V gave up 2 bases and J gave up 5 bases, with 8 bases separating them. CDR3 length equals 13 residues. The germline V gene has CDR1 SGDLS and CDR2 YYNGEE. CDR3 sequence (DNA): TGTGCCAGCAGCGTGTGGGGGGACAATGAGCAGTTCTTC. This translates into CASSVWGDNEQFF.

This clone has only a few counts. The genes are TRBV9 and TRBJ2-7; weak D call: TRBD1 (5 bases). The CDR3 totals 13 residues. CDR1 is SGDLS and CDR2 is YYNGEE in the germline V gene. V was trimmed by 0 bases and J by 6 bases, leaving 10 bases between them. The CDR3 coding sequence is TGTGCCAGCAGCGTAGGTGGGGCTTTCGAGCAGTACTTC. As protein: CASSVGGAFEQYF.

V is TRBV9 and J is TRBJ2-1, with 7 bases fitting TRBD2. Germline-derived CDR1 and CDR2 are SGDLS and YYNGEE. The J segment lost 6 bases and the V segment lost 1 base, leaving 4 bases of the junction unmatched. This CDR3 has 14 amino acids. CDR3 nucleotides: TGTGCCAGCAGCGTATGGGAGGGTCCCAATGAGCAGTTCTTC. Translating gives CASSVWEGPNEQFF.

This clone was recorded a few times. Distinct nucleotide sequences in the sample also encode this CDR3. The chain links TRBV29-1 to TRBJ2-7; D is possibly TRBD2 (6 bases). This CDR3 is built from 12 residues. Trimming took off 4 bases at V and 2 bases at J, with 9 bases between the two ends. Germline loops: CDR1 SQVTM, CDR2 ANQGSEA. CDR3 sequence reads: CSVASGAYEQYF. The CDR3 bases are TGCAGCGTTGCTTCGGGGGCCTACGAGCAGTACTTC.

The V and J genes are TRBV4-3 and TRBJ1-5; D gene uncertain. This CDR3 has 15 amino acids. V shed 0 bases and J shed 3 bases, with 9 bases lying between them. Germline CDR1 is LGHNA and CDR2 is YSLEER. CDR3 coding DNA: TGCGCCAGCAGCCAAGATATCCAAAACAATCAGCCCCAGCATTTT. Protein product: CASSQDIQNNQPQHF.

By share, this clone ranks as medium-sized (0.01 to 0.1%). V usage is TRBV2 and J usage is TRBJ2-2; 7 nucleotides agree with TRBD2. The CDR3 has 16 amino acids. J lost 6 bases, V lost 6 bases, and 13 bases had no gene match. CDR1 is SNHLY, CDR2 FYNNEI, per germline. The CDR3, as DNA: TGTGCCAGCAGCGAACGGGACTATCTAACACCCGGGGAGCTGTTTTTT. Translated, it gives CASSERDYLTPGELFF. Looking up the rest from reference TRBV2 and TRBJ2-2 gives the full variable domain: EPEVTQTPSHQVTQMGQEVILRCVPISNHLYFYWYRQILGQKVEFLVSFYNNEISEKSEIFDDQFSVERPDGSNFTLKIRSTKLEDSAMYFCASSERDYLTPGELFFGEGSRLTVL.

V usage is TRBV6-6 and J usage is TRBJ1-2; D gene uncertain. Germline CDR1 and CDR2: MNHNY and SVGAGI (reference sequence). CDR3 size: 12 residues. V was pared by 5 bases and J by 5 bases, with 9 bases between. CDR3 region: CASSEAGYGYTF. As DNA, the CDR3 is TGTGCCAGCAGTGAGGCAGGATATGGCTACACCTTC.

The genes are TRBV29-1 and TRBJ2-7; D is perhaps TRBD2 (6 bases). Germline loops: CDR1 SQVTM, CDR2 ANQGSEA. Trimming cost V 1 base and J 9 bases, with 19 bases left between them. CDR3 size: 14 residues. CDR3 sequence: CSVEGIPGETVQYF. The CDR3 coding sequence is TGCAGCGTTGAAGGGATTCCGGGAGAGACGGTGCAGTACTTC.

The chain carries TRBV7-9 and TRBJ1-1; 7 positions agree with TRBD1. The CDR3 loop spans 12 amino acids. The ends lost 6 bases at V and 11 bases at J; junction bases unmatched: 9. Germline V gene lookup returns CDR1 SEHNR and CDR2 FQNEAQ (reference sequence). The CDR3 here is CASSDGGGNAFF. The CDR3 DNA sequence: TGTGCCAGCAGTGATGGAGGGGGCAATGCTTTCTTT.

The CDR3, as DNA: TGTGCCAGTAGTATAGGCCAGGGGGTCGTCGAGCAGTACTTC. The encoded protein is CASSIGQGVVEQYF. The chain is built from TRBV19 and TRBJ2-7; 7 positions agree with TRBD1. There are 14 residues in the CDR3. Germline V gene sequence: CDR1 LNHDA, CDR2 SQIVND (reference sequence). V lost 1 base, J lost 6 bases, and 6 bases stayed unmatched.

This clone was found many times. The chain has TRBV6-9 and TRBJ1-1; D possibly corresponds to TRBD1 (6 bases). The germline V gene encodes CDR1 MNHGY and CDR2 SVAAGI. V was pared by 3 bases and J by 5 bases, with 13 bases between. The CDR3 is 14 residues long. CDR3 bases: TGTGCCAGCAGTTACCCTACGGACAGAACTGAAGCTTTCTTT. Translated, it gives CASSYPTDRTEAFF.

This clone was observed a few times. The chain joins TRBV19 to TRBJ2-7; the D is unclear. Deletions cut 0 bases from V and 0 bases from J, with 3 bases between. In germline, CDR1 is LNHDA, CDR2 SQIVND (reference sequence). The CDR3 sequence is 13 residues long. Here the CDR3 reads CASSIDFSYEQYF. Here the CDR3 DNA reads TGTGCCAGTAGTATAGACTTCTCCTACGAGCAGTACTTC.

The sample holds a few counts of this clone. CDR3 DNA: TGCAGCGTTGGGAAAGCTTTCTTT. This encodes CSVGKAFF. The chain couples TRBV29-1 to TRBJ1-1; no firm D call. Germline assignment: CDR1 SQVTM and CDR2 ANQGSEA. The CDR3 runs to 8 residues. Trimming pared 4 bases from V and 9 bases from J, leaving 3 bases between.

This clone was detected a few times. This specimen includes other DNA sequences encoding the same CDR3. The gene calls are TRBV29-1 and TRBJ1-1; tentative D call: TRBD1 (5 bases). The CDR3 contains 12 residues. CDR1 is SQVTM, CDR2 ANQGSEA, per germline. With 7 bases removed from V and 1 base from J, the gap between germline ends came to 10 bases. CDR3 sequence: CSAQQGNTEAFF. The CDR3 DNA reads TGCAGCGCACAGCAGGGGAACACTGAAGCTTTCTTT.

This clone was counted a few times. V usage is TRBV9 and J usage is TRBJ2-1; 9 bases align to TRBD2. The CDR3 sequence is 13 residues long. Germline trimming cut 4 bases from V and 10 bases from J; bases unmatched to any gene: 6. The germline V gene encodes CDR1 SGDLS and CDR2 YYNGEE. CDR3 region: CASSPGTSLEQFF. The CDR3, as DNA: TGTGCCAGCAGCCCCGGGACTAGCCTAGAGCAGTTCTTC. The whole variable domain, remainder taken from reference TRBV9 and TRBJ2-1, is DSGVTQTPKHLITATGQRVTLRCSPRSGDLSVYWYQQSLDQGLQFLIQYYNGEERAKGNILERFSAQQFPDLHSELNLSSLELGDSALYFCASSPGTSLEQFFGPGTRLTVL.

The V gene is TRBV7-9, the J gene TRBJ1-2, with 8 bases identical to TRBD1. Germline V gene sequence: CDR1 SEHNR, CDR2 FQNEAQ (reference sequence). CDR3 length equals 16 residues. Trimming cost V 1 base and J 4 bases; bases outside gene matches: 8. This CDR3 is CASSLGQGAFGYGYTF. Written as DNA, the CDR3 is TGTGCCAGCAGCTTAGGGCAGGGGGCGTTCGGCTATGGCTACACCTTC.

The chain employs TRBV5-4 and TRBJ1-2; 7 bases are a match to TRBD1. The germline CDR1 and CDR2 sequences are SGHNT and YYREEE (reference sequence). This CDR3 is 13 amino acids long. With 4 bases clipped from V and 4 bases from J, the junction kept 4 bases outside the gene matches. The CDR3 nucleotides read TGTGCCAGCAGCGTGACAGGGATCTATGGCTACACCTTC. Its protein is CASSVTGIYGYTF.